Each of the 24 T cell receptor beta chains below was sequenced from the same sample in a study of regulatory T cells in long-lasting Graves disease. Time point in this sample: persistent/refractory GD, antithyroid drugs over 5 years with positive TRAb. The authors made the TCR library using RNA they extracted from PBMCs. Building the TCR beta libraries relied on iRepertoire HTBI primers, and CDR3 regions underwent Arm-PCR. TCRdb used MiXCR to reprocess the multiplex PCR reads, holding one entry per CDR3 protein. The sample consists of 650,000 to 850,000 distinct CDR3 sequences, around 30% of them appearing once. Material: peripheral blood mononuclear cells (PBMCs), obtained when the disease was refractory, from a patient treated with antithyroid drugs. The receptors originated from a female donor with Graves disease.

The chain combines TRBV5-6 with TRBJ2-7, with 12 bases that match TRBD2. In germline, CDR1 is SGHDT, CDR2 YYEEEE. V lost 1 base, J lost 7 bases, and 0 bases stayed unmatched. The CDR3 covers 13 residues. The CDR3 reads CASSLTSGREQYF. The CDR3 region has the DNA TGTGCCAGCAGCTTGACTAGCGGGAGGGAGCAGTACTTC.

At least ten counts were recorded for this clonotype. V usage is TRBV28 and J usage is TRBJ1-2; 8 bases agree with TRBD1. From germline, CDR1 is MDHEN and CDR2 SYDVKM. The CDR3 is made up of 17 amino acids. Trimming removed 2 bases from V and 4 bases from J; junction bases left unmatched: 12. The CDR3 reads CASSLRQGRGRTYGYTF. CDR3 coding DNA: TGTGCCAGCAGTTTACGACAGGGGAGAGGGCGGACCTATGGCTACACCTTC.

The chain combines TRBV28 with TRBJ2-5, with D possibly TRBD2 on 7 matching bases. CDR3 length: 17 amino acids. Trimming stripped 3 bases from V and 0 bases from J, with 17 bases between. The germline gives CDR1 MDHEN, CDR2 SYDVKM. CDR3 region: CASSFAQGREHQETQYF. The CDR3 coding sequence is TGTGCCAGCAGTTTTGCCCAGGGGCGGGAGCACCAAGAGACCCAGTACTTC.

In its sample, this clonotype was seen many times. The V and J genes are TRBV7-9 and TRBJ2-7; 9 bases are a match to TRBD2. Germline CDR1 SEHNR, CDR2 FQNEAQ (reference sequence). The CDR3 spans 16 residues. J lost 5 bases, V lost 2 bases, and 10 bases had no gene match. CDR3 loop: CASSLLPGLAENEQYF. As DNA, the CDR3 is TGTGCCAGCAGCTTACTGCCGGGACTAGCCGAGAACGAGCAGTACTTC.

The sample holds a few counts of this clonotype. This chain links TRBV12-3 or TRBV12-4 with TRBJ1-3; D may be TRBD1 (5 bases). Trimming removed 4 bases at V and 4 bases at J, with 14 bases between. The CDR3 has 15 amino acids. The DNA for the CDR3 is TGTGCCAGCAGTTCGGGGCCAGGGACGGGAAACACCATATATTTT. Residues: CASSSGPGTGNTIYF.

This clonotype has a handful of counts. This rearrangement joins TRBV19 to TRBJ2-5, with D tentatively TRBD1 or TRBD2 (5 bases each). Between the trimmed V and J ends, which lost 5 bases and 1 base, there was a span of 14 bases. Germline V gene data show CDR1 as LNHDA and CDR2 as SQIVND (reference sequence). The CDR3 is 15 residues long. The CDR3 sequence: CASSRVGRTQETQYF. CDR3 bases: TGTGCCAGTAGTCGGGTGGGACGAACCCAAGAGACCCAGTACTTC.

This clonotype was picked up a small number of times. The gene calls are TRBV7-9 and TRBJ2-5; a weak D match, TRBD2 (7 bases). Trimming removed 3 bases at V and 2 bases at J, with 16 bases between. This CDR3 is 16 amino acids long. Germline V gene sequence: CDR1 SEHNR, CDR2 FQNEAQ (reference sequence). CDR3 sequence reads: CASSFRTRGGQETQYF. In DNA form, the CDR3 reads TGTGCCAGCAGCTTTCGAACCAGGGGAGGGCAAGAGACCCAGTACTTC.

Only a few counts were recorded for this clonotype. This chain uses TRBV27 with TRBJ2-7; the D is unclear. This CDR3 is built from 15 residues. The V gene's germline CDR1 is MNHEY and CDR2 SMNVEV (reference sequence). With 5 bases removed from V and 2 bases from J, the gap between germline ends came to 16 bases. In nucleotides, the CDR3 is TGTGCCAGCAGTAAAATCAAGCCCACAGCCTACGAGCAGTACTTC. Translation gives CASSKIKPTAYEQYF.

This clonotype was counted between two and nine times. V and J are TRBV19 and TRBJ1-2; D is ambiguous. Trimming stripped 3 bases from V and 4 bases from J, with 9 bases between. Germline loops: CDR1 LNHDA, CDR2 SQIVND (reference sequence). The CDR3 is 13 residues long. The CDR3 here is CASSMAMLYGYTF. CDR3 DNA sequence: TGTGCCAGTAGTATGGCCATGCTCTATGGCTACACCTTC.

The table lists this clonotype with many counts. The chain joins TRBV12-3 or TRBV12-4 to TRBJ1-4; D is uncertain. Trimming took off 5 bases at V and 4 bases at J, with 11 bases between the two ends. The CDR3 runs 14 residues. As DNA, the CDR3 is TGTGCCAGCAGTGATCAGTTGGGTAATGAAAAACTGTTTTTT. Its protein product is CASSDQLGNEKLFF.

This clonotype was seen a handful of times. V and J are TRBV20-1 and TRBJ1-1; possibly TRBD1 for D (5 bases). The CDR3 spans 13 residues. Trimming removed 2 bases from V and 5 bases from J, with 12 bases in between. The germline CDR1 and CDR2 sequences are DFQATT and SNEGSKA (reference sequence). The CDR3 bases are TGCAGTGCTAGAATCCAGGGTCGGACTGAAGCTTTCTTT. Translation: CSARIQGRTEAFF.

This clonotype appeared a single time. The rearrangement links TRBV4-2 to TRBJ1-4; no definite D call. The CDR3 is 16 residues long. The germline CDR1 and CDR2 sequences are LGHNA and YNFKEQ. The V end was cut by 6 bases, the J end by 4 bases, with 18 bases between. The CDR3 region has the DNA TGTGCCAGCAGTTCCCGCCCCCATACCCTTAATGAAAAACTGTTTTTT. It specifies CASSSRPHTLNEKLFF.

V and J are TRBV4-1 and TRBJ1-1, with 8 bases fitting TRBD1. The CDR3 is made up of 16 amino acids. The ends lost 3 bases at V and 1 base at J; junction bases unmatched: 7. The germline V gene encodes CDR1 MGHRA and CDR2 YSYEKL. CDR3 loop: CASSHPRGQANTEAFF. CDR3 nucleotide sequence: TGCGCCAGCAGCCACCCAAGGGGACAGGCGAACACTGAAGCTTTCTTT.

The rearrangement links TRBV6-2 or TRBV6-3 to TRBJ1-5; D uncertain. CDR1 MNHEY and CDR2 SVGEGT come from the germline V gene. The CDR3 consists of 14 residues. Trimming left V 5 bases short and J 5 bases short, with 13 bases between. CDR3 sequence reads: CASSDAQAYQPQHF. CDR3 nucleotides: TGTGCCAGCAGTGATGCGCAGGCTTATCAGCCCCAGCATTTT.

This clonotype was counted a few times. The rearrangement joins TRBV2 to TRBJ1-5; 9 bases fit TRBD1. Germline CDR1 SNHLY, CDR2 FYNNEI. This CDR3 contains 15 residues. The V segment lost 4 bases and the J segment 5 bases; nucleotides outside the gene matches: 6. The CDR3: CASSGDRGFDQPQHF. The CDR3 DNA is TGTGCCAGCAGTGGCGACAGGGGGTTCGATCAGCCCCAGCATTTT.

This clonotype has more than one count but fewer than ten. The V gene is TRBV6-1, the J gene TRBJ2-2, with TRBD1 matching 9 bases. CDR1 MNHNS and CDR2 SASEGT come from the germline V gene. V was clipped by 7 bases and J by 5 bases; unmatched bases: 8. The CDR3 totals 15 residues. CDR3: CASTRDRVWTGELFF. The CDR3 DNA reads TGTGCCAGCACCCGGGACAGGGTTTGGACCGGGGAGCTGTTTTTT.

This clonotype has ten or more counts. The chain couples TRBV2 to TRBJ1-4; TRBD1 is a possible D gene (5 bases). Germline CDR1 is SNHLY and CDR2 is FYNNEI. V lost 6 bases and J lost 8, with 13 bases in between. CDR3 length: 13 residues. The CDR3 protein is CASRSRVGEKLFF. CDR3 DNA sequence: TGTGCCAGCAGGAGCAGGGTTGGGGAAAAACTGTTTTTT.

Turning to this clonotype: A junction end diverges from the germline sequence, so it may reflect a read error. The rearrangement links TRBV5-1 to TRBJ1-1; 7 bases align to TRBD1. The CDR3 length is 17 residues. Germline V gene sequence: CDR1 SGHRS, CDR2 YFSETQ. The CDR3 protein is CASSLTRQARGNAEAFF. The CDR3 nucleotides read TGTGCCAGCAGCTTAACGAGACAGGCCAGGGGGAACGCTGAAGCTTTCTTT.

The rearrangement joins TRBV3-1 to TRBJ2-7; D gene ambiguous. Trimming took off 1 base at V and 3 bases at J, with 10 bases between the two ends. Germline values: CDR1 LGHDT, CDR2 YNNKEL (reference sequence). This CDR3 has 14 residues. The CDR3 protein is CASSQGPLVYEQYF. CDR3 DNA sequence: TGTGCCAGCAGCCAAGGACCCCTGGTCTACGAGCAGTACTTC.

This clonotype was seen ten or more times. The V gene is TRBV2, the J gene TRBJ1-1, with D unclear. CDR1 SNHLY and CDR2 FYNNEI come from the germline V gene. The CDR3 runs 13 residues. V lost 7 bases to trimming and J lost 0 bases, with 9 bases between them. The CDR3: CASTQEVNTEAFF. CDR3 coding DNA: TGTGCCAGCACACAAGAGGTGAACACTGAAGCTTTCTTT.

CDR3 protein: CATRQGQEPQHF. The CDR3 bases are TGTGCCACCCGACAGGGGCAGGAGCCCCAGCATTTT. This rearrangement joins TRBV10-3 to TRBJ1-5; 8 bases line up with TRBD1. Per the germline V gene, CDR1 is ENHRY and CDR2 is SYGVKD. The CDR3 spans 12 residues. V shed 10 bases, J shed 8 bases, and the junction held 7 bases outside the gene matches.

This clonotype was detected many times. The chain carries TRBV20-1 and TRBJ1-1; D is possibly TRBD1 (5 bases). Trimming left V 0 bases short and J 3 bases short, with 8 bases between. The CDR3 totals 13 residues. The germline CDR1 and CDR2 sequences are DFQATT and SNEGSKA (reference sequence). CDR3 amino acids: CSARDSGDTEAFF. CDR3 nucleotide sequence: TGCAGTGCTAGAGATTCGGGGGACACTGAAGCTTTCTTT.

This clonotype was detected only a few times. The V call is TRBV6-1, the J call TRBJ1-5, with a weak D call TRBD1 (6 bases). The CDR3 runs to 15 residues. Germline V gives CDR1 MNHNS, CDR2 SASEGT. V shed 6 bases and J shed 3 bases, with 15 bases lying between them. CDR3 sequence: CASRGRGSNNQPQHF. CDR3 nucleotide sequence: TGTGCCAGCAGAGGCAGGGGCTCCAACAATCAGCCCCAGCATTTT.

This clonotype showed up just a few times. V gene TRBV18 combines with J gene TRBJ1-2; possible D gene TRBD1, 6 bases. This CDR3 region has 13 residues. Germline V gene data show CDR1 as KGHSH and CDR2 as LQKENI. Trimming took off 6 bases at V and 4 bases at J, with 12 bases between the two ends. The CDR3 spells CASSRQEIYGYTF. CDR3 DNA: TGTGCCAGCTCGCGACAGGAGATCTATGGCTACACCTTC.